These T cell receptor beta chains were read from a single sample in a study of blood T cell repertoires in COVID-19. The repertoire was sequenced with immunoSEQ multiplex PCR; TCRdb's copy has only in-frame clones and lacks some. The table includes fewer than 350,000 clones, approximately 86% detected once. The sequencing input was peripheral blood. These receptors originate from a man between 18 and 35 years old with active or convalescent COVID-19. Each CDR3 is given with its conserved first and last residue. A D gene is named only where the DNA matches it firmly. Size tells how often a clone was seen (once, few, many) or the class of an expanded clone, and some rows leave it out.

J gene: TRBJ1-3; clone size: NA; D gene: TRBD1; CDR3 length: 16; V gene: TRBV7-6; CDR3 DNA: TGTGCCAGCAGCTCCGGACAGGCGAGCGGTGGAAACACCATATATTTT; CDR3 protein: CASSSGQASGGNTIYF
J gene: TRBJ1-1; clone size: NA; D gene: NA; CDR3 length: 14; V gene: TRBV11-3; CDR3 DNA: TGTGCCAGCAGCTTGGGGGGGGCAAACACTGAAGCTTTCTTT; CDR3 protein: CASSLGGANTEAFF
J gene: TRBJ1-6; clone size: NA; D gene: TRBD1; CDR3 length: 17; V gene: TRBV30; CDR3 DNA: TGTGCCTGGAGTGTAGAACAGGGGTCCTCCTATAATTCACCCCTCCACTTT; CDR3 protein: CAWSVEQGSSYNSPLHF
J gene: TRBJ2-3; clone size: NA; D gene: NA; CDR3 length: 14; V gene: TRBV2; CDR3 DNA: TGTGCCAGCAGTGGGTCTGGGGGAGGAGATACGCAGTATTTT; CDR3 protein: CASSGSGGGDTQYF
J gene: TRBJ1-3; clone size: NA; D gene: NA; CDR3 length: 12; V gene: TRBV29-1; CDR3 DNA: TGCAGCGTGCGGGGATCTGGAAACACCATATATTTT; CDR3 protein: CSVRGSGNTIYF
J gene: TRBJ2-5; clone size: NA; D gene: TRBD2; CDR3 length: 17; V gene: TRBV3-1/TRBV3-2; CDR3 DNA: TGTGCCAGCAGCACTCCCCGGGGGCGGGGGGGCCTGGAGACCCAGTACTTC; CDR3 protein: CASSTPRGRGGLETQYF
J gene: TRBJ2-7; clone size: NA; D gene: NA; CDR3 length: 13; V gene: TRBV9; CDR3 DNA: TGTGCCAGCAGCGTAGAACAAGACTACGAGCAGTACTTC; CDR3 protein: CASSVEQDYEQYF
J gene: TRBJ1-2; clone size: NA; D gene: TRBD1; CDR3 length: 13; V gene: TRBV10-3; CDR3 DNA: TGTGCCATCAACCCCGGACAGGGACGTGGCTACACCTTC; CDR3 protein: CAINPGQGRGYTF
J gene: TRBJ2-7; clone size: once; D gene: NA; CDR3 length: 13; V gene: TRBV7-2; CDR3 DNA: TGTGCCAGCAGCTTGTTCGGGGGCTACGAGCAGTACTTC; CDR3 protein: CASSLFGGYEQYF
J gene: TRBJ1-2; clone size: NA; D gene: TRBD1; CDR3 length: 16; V gene: TRBV6-1; CDR3 DNA: TGTGCCAGCAGTGCGGGGCTTAGACAGGGTGTCTATGGCTACACCTTC; CDR3 protein: CASSAGLRQGVYGYTF
J gene: TRBJ1-2; clone size: NA; D gene: NA; CDR3 length: 12; V gene: TRBV12-3/TRBV12-4; CDR3 DNA: TGTGCGATCGGCGGGCAGGGGAATGGCTACACCTTC; CDR3 protein: CAIGGQGNGYTF
J gene: TRBJ2-7; clone size: NA; D gene: NA; CDR3 length: 18; V gene: TRBV3-1/TRBV3-2; CDR3 DNA: TGTGCCAGCAGCCAAGAGCAGGCTAGCCGGAATAGCTCCTACGAGCAGTACTTC; CDR3 protein: CASSQEQASRNSSYEQYF
J gene: TRBJ2-4; clone size: NA; D gene: TRBD2; CDR3 length: 15; V gene: TRBV5-1; CDR3 DNA: TGCGCCAGCAGCTTGGCGGGGGGGCCCAAAAACATTCAGTACTTC; CDR3 protein: CASSLAGGPKNIQYF
J gene: TRBJ1-6; clone size: NA; D gene: TRBD1; CDR3 length: 14; V gene: TRBV6-5; CDR3 DNA: TGTGCCAGCAGTTACGGGACAGGGTTTTCACCCCTCCACTTT; CDR3 protein: CASSYGTGFSPLHF
J gene: TRBJ2-7; clone size: once; D gene: NA; CDR3 length: 13; V gene: TRBV7-9; CDR3 DNA: TGTGCCAGCAGCTTCAGAAACTCCTACGAGCAGTACTTC; CDR3 protein: CASSFRNSYEQYF
J gene: TRBJ1-5; clone size: NA; D gene: TRBD1; CDR3 length: 15; V gene: TRBV5-1; CDR3 DNA: TGCGCCAGCAGTACCGGGACAGATAGCAATCAGCCCCAGCATTTT; CDR3 protein: CASSTGTDSNQPQHF
J gene: TRBJ2-1; clone size: NA; D gene: TRBD1; CDR3 length: 13; V gene: TRBV12-3/TRBV12-4; CDR3 DNA: TGTGCCAGCAAACGGGACAGAAACAATGAGCAGTTCTTC; CDR3 protein: CASKRDRNNEQFF
J gene: TRBJ1-5; clone size: NA; D gene: NA; CDR3 length: 15; V gene: TRBV18; CDR3 DNA: TGTGCCAGCTCACCAATGGGACTAGAGAGCCAGCCCCAGCATTTT; CDR3 protein: CASSPMGLESQPQHF
J gene: TRBJ2-1; clone size: NA; D gene: NA; CDR3 length: 12; V gene: TRBV19; CDR3 DNA: TGTGCCAGTAGTATAGGCAGGAATGGGCAGTTCTTC; CDR3 protein: CASSIGRNGQFF
J gene: TRBJ2-1; clone size: NA; D gene: NA; CDR3 length: 15; V gene: TRBV4-1; CDR3 DNA: TGCGCCAGCAGCCAAGGGCCGGGTATCTACAATGAGCAGTTCTTC; CDR3 protein: CASSQGPGIYNEQFF
J gene: TRBJ2-1; clone size: NA; D gene: NA; CDR3 length: 14; V gene: TRBV4-1; CDR3 DNA: TGCGCCAGCAGCCAGACAGTGACTTACAATGAGCAGTTCTTC; CDR3 protein: CASSQTVTYNEQFF
J gene: TRBJ2-5; clone size: NA; D gene: TRBD2; CDR3 length: 17; V gene: TRBV3-1/TRBV3-2; CDR3 DNA: TGTGCCAGCAGCCAGAGTGAGCGGGGCAACACCGGTGAGACCCAGTACTTC; CDR3 protein: CASSQSERGNTGETQYF
J gene: TRBJ1-2; clone size: NA; D gene: TRBD1; CDR3 length: 16; V gene: TRBV6-2/TRBV6-3; CDR3 DNA: TGTGCCAGCAGCCACGGGGAACGGGACAGAGACTATGGCTACACCTTC; CDR3 protein: CASSHGERDRDYGYTF
J gene: TRBJ2-7; clone size: NA; D gene: NA; CDR3 length: 15; V gene: TRBV7-2; CDR3 DNA: TGTGCCAGCAGAGAACAGGGAGGGTGGGTCTACGAGCAGTACTTC; CDR3 protein: CASREQGGWVYEQYF
J gene: TRBJ1-1; clone size: NA; D gene: TRBD1; CDR3 length: 14; V gene: TRBV5-1; CDR3 DNA: TGCGCCAGCAGCTTGGGGACAGGGCCCACTGAAGCTTTCTTT; CDR3 protein: CASSLGTGPTEAFF
J gene: TRBJ2-4; clone size: NA; D gene: NA; CDR3 length: 17; V gene: TRBV7-9; CDR3 DNA: TGTGCCAGCAGCTTAGCACAGCATATAGGGGGCAAAAACATTCAGTACTTC; CDR3 protein: CASSLAQHIGGKNIQYF
J gene: TRBJ1-4; clone size: NA; D gene: NA; CDR3 length: 14; V gene: TRBV12-5; CDR3 DNA: TGTGCTAGTGGTTTGCGGAATCCGGGTGAAAAACTGTTTTTT; CDR3 protein: CASGLRNPGEKLFF
J gene: TRBJ1-3; clone size: NA; D gene: NA; CDR3 length: 17; V gene: TRBV6-1; CDR3 DNA: TGTGCCAGCAGTGAAGCGCTCAGGGAGGTAACTGGAAACACCATATATTTT; CDR3 protein: CASSEALREVTGNTIYF
J gene: TRBJ2-1; clone size: NA; D gene: TRBD2; CDR3 length: 21; V gene: TRBV4-1; CDR3 DNA: TGCGCCAGCAGCCAAGGTGGGGCTAGCGGGGGGGCGAGGGGATCCTACAATGAGCAGTTCTTC; CDR3 protein: CASSQGGASGGARGSYNEQFF
J gene: TRBJ2-7; clone size: few; D gene: NA; CDR3 length: 14; V gene: TRBV11-2; CDR3 DNA: TGTGCCAGCAGCTTAGAGCGGGGGCCGTACGAGCAGTACTTC; CDR3 protein: CASSLERGPYEQYF
J gene: TRBJ2-6; clone size: few; D gene: NA; CDR3 length: 12; V gene: TRBV3-1/TRBV3-2; CDR3 DNA: TGTGCCAGTACAACTGGGGCCAACGTCCTGACTTTC; CDR3 protein: CASTTGANVLTF
J gene: TRBJ2-7; clone size: once; D gene: TRBD1; CDR3 length: 17; V gene: TRBV2; CDR3 DNA: TGTGCCAGCAGTACTAGACCTCCGGGACAGGGGGCACTCGAGCAGTACTTC; CDR3 protein: CASSTRPPGQGALEQYF
J gene: TRBJ1-1; clone size: NA; D gene: TRBD1; CDR3 length: 13; V gene: TRBV9; CDR3 DNA: TGTGCCAGCAGCAGGGGACAGGGAGTGGAAGCTTTCTTT; CDR3 protein: CASSRGQGVEAFF
J gene: TRBJ2-3; clone size: few; D gene: TRBD2; CDR3 length: 14; V gene: TRBV7-2; CDR3 DNA: TGTGCCAGCAGACCAAGGGACTATTCAGATACGCAGTATTTT; CDR3 protein: CASRPRDYSDTQYF
J gene: TRBJ1-6; clone size: NA; D gene: TRBD1; CDR3 length: 14; V gene: TRBV27; CDR3 DNA: TGTGCCAGCAGTCCTGACAGGGGGTCCTCACCCCTCCACTTT; CDR3 protein: CASSPDRGSSPLHF
J gene: TRBJ1-3; clone size: NA; D gene: NA; CDR3 length: 17; V gene: TRBV28; CDR3 DNA: TGTGCCAGCAGTTTATGGGGCAGGTCAAGCTCTGGAAACACCATATATTTT; CDR3 protein: CASSLWGRSSSGNTIYF
J gene: TRBJ1-5; clone size: NA; D gene: NA; CDR3 length: 14; V gene: TRBV5-1; CDR3 DNA: TGCGCCAGCAGCTTAACAGGGACCAATCAGCCCCAGCATTTT; CDR3 protein: CASSLTGTNQPQHF
J gene: TRBJ2-2; clone size: few; D gene: NA; CDR3 length: 15; V gene: TRBV6-2/TRBV6-3; CDR3 DNA: TGTGCCAGCAGCCCCCCCGGGGAGGTCACCGGGGAGCTGTTTTTT; CDR3 protein: CASSPPGEVTGELFF
J gene: TRBJ2-3; clone size: once; D gene: NA; CDR3 length: 12; V gene: TRBV13; CDR3 DNA: TGTGCCAGCAGCCCGTACACAGATACGCAGTATTTT; CDR3 protein: CASSPYTDTQYF
J gene: TRBJ2-7; clone size: NA; D gene: TRBD1; CDR3 length: 15; V gene: TRBV10-1; CDR3 DNA: TGCGCCAGCAGTGAGGCCGGGACAGGGACCTACGAGCAGTACTTC; CDR3 protein: CASSEAGTGTYEQYF
J gene: TRBJ2-1; clone size: NA; D gene: TRBD2; CDR3 length: 15; V gene: TRBV5-4; CDR3 DNA: TGTGCCAGCAGCTCGACTAGCGGGTCCTACAATGAGCAGTTCTTC; CDR3 protein: CASSSTSGSYNEQFF
J gene: TRBJ2-7; clone size: NA; D gene: NA; CDR3 length: 14; V gene: TRBV4-3; CDR3 DNA: TGCGCCAGCAGCCCAGGTGGGTCCTCCTACGAGCAGTACTTC; CDR3 protein: CASSPGGSSYEQYF
J gene: TRBJ2-3; clone size: NA; D gene: TRBD2; CDR3 length: 17; V gene: TRBV27; CDR3 DNA: TGTGCCAGCAGTTCCTACCGACTAGCGGGGGGTCGGGGTACGCAGTATTTT; CDR3 protein: CASSSYRLAGGRGTQYF
J gene: TRBJ1-6; clone size: NA; D gene: NA; CDR3 length: 16; V gene: TRBV6-5; CDR3 DNA: TGTGCCAGCAGTTACGGGGGGTCTGGCTATAATTCACCCCTCCACTTT; CDR3 protein: CASSYGGSGYNSPLHF
J gene: TRBJ2-7; clone size: NA; D gene: TRBD1; CDR3 length: 14; V gene: TRBV19; CDR3 DNA: TGTGCCAGTAGTGACCGGGACAGGACCTACGAGCAGTACTTC; CDR3 protein: CASSDRDRTYEQYF
J gene: TRBJ1-4; clone size: NA; D gene: TRBD1; CDR3 length: 15; V gene: TRBV27; CDR3 DNA: TGTGCCAGCAGTCCGACCGGGACAGGGTATGAAAAACTGTTTTTT; CDR3 protein: CASSPTGTGYEKLFF
J gene: TRBJ1-2; clone size: NA; D gene: TRBD1; CDR3 length: 14; V gene: TRBV4-1; CDR3 DNA: TGCGCCAGCAGCCAAAACAGGGGATCCTATGGCTACACCTTC; CDR3 protein: CASSQNRGSYGYTF
J gene: TRBJ1-2; clone size: NA; D gene: NA; CDR3 length: 13; V gene: TRBV6-5; CDR3 DNA: TGTGCCAGCAGTCCTACAGGGTCGGGGGGCTACACCTTC; CDR3 protein: CASSPTGSGGYTF
J gene: TRBJ1-1; clone size: NA; D gene: NA; CDR3 length: 14; V gene: TRBV27; CDR3 DNA: TGTGCCAGCAGTTTAGCTCCGGGAAACACTGAAGCTTTCTTT; CDR3 protein: CASSLAPGNTEAFF
J gene: TRBJ2-7; clone size: NA; D gene: NA; CDR3 length: 11; V gene: TRBV6-2/TRBV6-3; CDR3 DNA: TGTGCCAGCAGTTACTCCAACGAGCAGTACTTC; CDR3 protein: CASSYSNEQYF